This T cell receptor (beta chain) stems from a study of blood T cell repertoires in COVID-19. CDR3 length equals 11 residues. V gave up 7 bases and J gave up 3 bases, with 6 bases separating them. Germline CDR1 SNHLY, CDR2 FYNNEI. Original processing notes: Reference gene primer amplification yielded estimated nucleated cell counts. Produced via immunoSEQ multiplex PCR; TCRdb's table is partial and in-frame only. D and trimming were read from the DNA, whereas the V and J calls and clone size are those reported in that table. Altogether fewer than 200,000 clones are present, around nine tenths being singletons, with the ten largest covering 0.88%.

This TCR was sampled from a woman aged 18-29 years who had recovered from COVID-19. Sequenced input: peripheral blood. V and J are TRBV2 and TRBJ2-5; no clear D. The chain's CDR3 is CASNMEETQYF. Written as DNA, the CDR3 is TGTGCCAGCAACATGGAAGAGACCCAGTACTTC.